Each of the 25 T cell receptor beta chains below was sequenced from the same sample in a study of Ad26.COV2.S vaccination and SARS-CoV-2 variants. Specified treatment: around 19 received Ad26.COV2.S at low or high dose, single or two shots; several received placebo; per-sample allocation not given. Day 63 after the first injection of vaccine or placebo was the sampling time. Assay used: immunoSEQ multiplex PCR; TCRdb lists only in-frame clones, some missing. The data hold 350,000 to 550,000 clones, with roughly nine tenths observed a single time. The sample consisted of peripheral blood, taken in a trial of Ad26.COV2.S vaccine versus placebo. All receptors derive from a person between 18 and 60 years old who received the Ad26.COV2.S COVID-19 vaccine or a placebo.

The chain uses TRBV10-3 and TRBJ2-2; TRBD2 is a possible D gene (5 bases). V lost 8 bases, J lost 6 bases, and 19 bases lay in between. CDR1 is ENHRY and CDR2 is SYGVKD in the germline V gene. The CDR3 has 15 residues. The CDR3 here is CAIRPLLVRAGELFF. CDR3 DNA sequence: TGTGCCATCCGACCCCTACTAGTTAGGGCCGGGGAGCTGTTTTTT.

This clone was counted once. The rearrangement links TRBV7-6 to TRBJ1-1; D possibly corresponds to TRBD1 (5 bases). The germline V gene has CDR1 SGHVS and CDR2 FNYEAQ. The CDR3 totals 13 residues. V dropped 5 bases and J dropped 8 bases, with 15 bases sitting between them. The CDR3 nucleotides are TGTGCCAGCAGCCCCGGGCCCGAGGGGGAAGCTTTCTTT. Translation gives CASSPGPEGEAFF.

The chain links TRBV9 to TRBJ2-5, with D perhaps matching TRBD1 or TRBD2 (6 bases each). Germline V gene lookup returns CDR1 SGDLS and CDR2 YYNGEE. V was clipped by 3 bases and J by 4 bases, with 16 bases between them. The CDR3 totals 15 residues. This CDR3 is CASSGGAVRGETQYF. The CDR3 DNA follows: TGTGCCAGCAGCGGGGGGGCCGTACGTGGAGAGACCCAGTACTTC.

The rearrangement uses TRBV4-2 and TRBJ2-1; tentatively, D is TRBD1 (7 bases). CDR1 LGHNA and CDR2 YNFKEQ come from the germline V gene. Trimming took off 5 bases at V and 0 bases at J, with 26 bases between the two ends. The CDR3 sequence is 20 residues long. The CDR3 coding sequence is TGTGCCAGCAGCGCCTCAGGCCCGGGACAGCGGGCCCACTCCTACAATGAGCAGTTCTTC. This codes for CASSASGPGQRAHSYNEQFF.

This clone was seen just once. V and J are TRBV29-1 and TRBJ2-7; D ambiguous. The germline CDR1 and CDR2 sequences are SQVTM and ANQGSEA. The CDR3 is made up of 11 amino acids. V was clipped by 5 bases and J by 4 bases, with 9 bases between them. CDR3 bases: TGCAGCGTTACCCTTAAATACGAGCAGTACTTC. Translation: CSVTLKYEQYF.

The gene calls are TRBV9 and TRBJ1-3; TRBD1 agrees at 7 bases. The CDR3 is 16 amino acids. V was clipped by 4 bases and J by 0 bases; unmatched bases: 7. From germline, CDR1 is SGDLS and CDR2 YYNGEE. The CDR3 reads CASSPRGYSSGNTIYF. The CDR3 DNA follows: TGTGCCAGCAGCCCCAGGGGGTACAGCTCTGGAAACACCATATATTTT.

The chain has TRBV24-1 and TRBJ2-1, with D perhaps assigned TRBD1 or TRBD2 (6 bases each). The CDR3 is 14 amino acids. Germline lookup yields CDR1 KGHDR and CDR2 SFDVKD. The V end lost 4 bases, the J end lost 9 bases, and 15 bases lay between the germline ends. The CDR3 here is CATSELQGGREQFF. CDR3 in DNA: TGTGCCACCAGTGAGCTACAAGGGGGGCGTGAGCAGTTCTTC.

The chain joins TRBV30 to TRBJ2-7; TRBD2 might be the D (6 bases). The V gene lost 7 bases and the J gene lost 3 bases, with 13 bases spanning the gap. This CDR3 is 12 amino acids long. Germline V lookup: CDR1 GTSNPN, CDR2 SVGIG (reference sequence). The CDR3 region is CASGGTFYEQYF. The CDR3 DNA is TGTGCCTCGGGCGGGACCTTCTACGAGCAGTACTTC. The entire variable domain, with the rest obtained from reference TRBV30 and TRBJ2-7, is as follows: SQTIHQWPATLVQPVGSPLSLECTVEGTSNPNLYWYRQAAGRGLQLLFYSVGIGQISSEVPQNLSASRPQDRQFILSSKKLLLSDSGFYLCASGGTFYEQYFGPGTRLTVT.

J is TRBJ1-1 and V is TRBV19; D possibly corresponds to TRBD1 (5 bases). Germline V CDR1 and CDR2: LNHDA, SQIVND (reference sequence). The ends were cut back, 1 base at V and 1 base at J, with 7 bases in the middle. The CDR3 has 14 amino acids. In nucleotides, the CDR3 is TGTGCCAGTAGTATAGGACAGACGAACACTGAAGCTTTCTTT. Its protein is CASSIGQTNTEAFF. Combining the CDR3 with reference TRBV19 and TRBJ1-1 gives the whole variable domain DGGITQSPKYLFRKEGQNVTLSCEQNLNHDAMYWYRQDPGQGLRLIYYSQIVNDFQKGDIAEGYSVSREKKESFPLTVTSAQKNPTAFYLCASSIGQTNTEAFFGQGTRLTVV.

The CDR3 sequence: CASSAEVDLGADTQYF. CDR3 DNA: TGCGCCAGCAGCGCGGAGGTTGACCTGGGGGCAGATACGCAGTATTTT. This chain joins TRBV5-1 and TRBJ2-3; D tentatively fits TRBD1 or TRBD2 (5 bases each). In germline, CDR1 is SGHRS, CDR2 YFSETQ. The CDR3 covers 16 residues. The germline V and J ends were trimmed by 4 bases and 4 bases, with 19 bases remaining between them.

The V and J genes are TRBV28 and TRBJ2-5; a possible D gene is TRBD2 (5 bases). The V end lost 2 bases, the J end lost 5 bases, and 9 bases lay between the germline ends. There are 13 residues in the CDR3. Germline loops: CDR1 MDHEN, CDR2 SYDVKM. The CDR3 here is CASSLEVAETQYF. The CDR3 DNA follows: TGTGCCAGCAGTTTAGAGGTAGCGGAGACCCAGTACTTC.

This chain uses TRBV29-1 with TRBJ2-5; D tentatively reads TRBD1 or TRBD2 (5 bases each). The germline CDR1 and CDR2 sequences are SQVTM and ANQGSEA. The CDR3 sequence is 13 residues long. The germline V and J ends were trimmed by 5 bases and 5 bases, with 15 bases remaining between them. CDR3 residues: CSVTLGVGETQYF. CDR3 bases: TGCAGCGTTACACTAGGGGTCGGGGAGACCCAGTACTTC. Full variable domain (remainder filled in from reference TRBV29-1 and TRBJ2-5): SAVISQKPSRDICQRGTSLTIQCQVDSQVTMMFWYRQQPGQSLTLIATANQGSEATYESGFVIDKFPISRPNLTFSTLTVSNMSPEDSSIYLCSVTLGVGETQYFGPGTRLLVL.

The chain recombines TRBV4-3 with TRBJ2-7; D may correspond to TRBD1 or TRBD2 (5 bases each). Germline values: CDR1 LGHNA, CDR2 YSLEER. This CDR3 is 19 amino acids long. V was trimmed by 4 bases and J by 3 bases, leaving 28 bases between them. In DNA, the CDR3 is TGCGCCAGCAGCCCTCTCCCCCCGGTCTTTAGAGGGCAGGGCTACGAGCAGTACTTC. Its translation is CASSPLPPVFRGQGYEQYF.

This chain joins TRBV15 and TRBJ1-2; D possibly corresponds to TRBD1 (6 bases). Germline CDR1 LNHNV, CDR2 YYDKDF (reference sequence). V gave up 1 base and J gave up 3 bases, with 9 bases separating them. This CDR3 comprises 14 residues. In nucleotides, the CDR3 is TGTGCCACCAGCAGAGCAACAGGGTACTATGGCTACACCTTC. It codes for CATSRATGYYGYTF.

The rearrangement links TRBV7-9 to TRBJ1-1; 11 bases line up with TRBD1. CDR1 and CDR2 from the germline V gene are SEHNR and FQNEAQ (reference sequence). V dropped 0 bases and J dropped 12; count of bases not matched to a gene: 15. The CDR3 has 17 amino acids. The CDR3 loop reads CASSLAVDRGRGFGSFF. The CDR3 coding sequence is TGTGCCAGCAGCTTAGCCGTGGACAGGGGGCGCGGGTTCGGCTCTTTCTTT.

The chain uses TRBV7-2 and TRBJ2-1; the D is unclear. Germline CDR1 and CDR2: SGHTA and FQGNSA. The ends were cut back, 5 bases at V and 0 bases at J, with 8 bases in the middle. The CDR3 sequence is 14 residues long. CDR3 amino acids: CASSQRSSYNEQFF. CDR3 nucleotides: TGTGCCAGCAGCCAACGTAGCTCCTACAATGAGCAGTTCTTC.

V usage is TRBV5-1 and J usage is TRBJ2-3; TRBD2 is a possible D gene (5 bases). Looked up from germline, CDR1 is SGHRS and CDR2 is YFSETQ. This CDR3 comprises 14 residues. Between the trimmed V and J ends, which lost 4 bases and 1 base, there was a span of 10 bases. This CDR3 is CASSIGGRTDTQYF. In DNA form, the CDR3 reads TGCGCCAGCAGCATTGGAGGTCGCACAGATACGCAGTATTTT. Combining the CDR3 with reference TRBV5-1 and TRBJ2-3 gives the whole variable domain KAGVTQTPRYLIKTRGQQVTLSCSPISGHRSVSWYQQTPGQGLQFLFEYFSETQRNKGNFPGRFSGRQFSNSRSEMNVSTLELGDSALYLCASSIGGRTDTQYFGPGTRLTVL.

A single count supports this clone. The CDR3 reads CASSSWGRDTIYF. CDR3 DNA sequence: TGTGCCAGCAGCTCCTGGGGAAGAGACACCATATATTTT. This chain connects TRBV9 to TRBJ1-3; D not resolved. The V gene lost 4 bases and the J gene lost 8 bases, with 13 bases spanning the gap. The CDR3 totals 13 residues. The germline gives CDR1 SGDLS, CDR2 YYNGEE.

The gene calls are TRBV6-2 or TRBV6-3 and TRBJ1-2; D is unresolved. Germline-derived CDR1 and CDR2 are MNHEY and SVGEGT. V lost 6 bases, J lost 6 bases, and 23 bases lay in between. The CDR3 has 16 amino acids. This CDR3 is CASSPFGNGLRDGYTF. The CDR3 bases are TGTGCCAGCAGCCCTTTTGGTAACGGCCTAAGAGATGGCTACACCTTC.

The V gene is TRBV19, the J gene TRBJ1-1, with TRBD1 identical over 8 bases. From germline, CDR1 is LNHDA and CDR2 SQIVND (reference sequence). CDR3 size: 13 residues. The V gene end was trimmed by 7 bases and the J gene end by 7 bases; junction bases not matched to a gene: 8. Here the CDR3 reads CASKRLTGDEAFF. The CDR3 DNA reads as TGTGCCAGTAAGAGGTTGACAGGGGATGAAGCTTTCTTT.

V is TRBV9 and J is TRBJ2-1; 7 bases align to TRBD1. The germline CDR1 and CDR2 sequences are SGDLS and YYNGEE. The CDR3 extends over 16 amino acids. J lost 4 bases, V lost 0 bases, and 7 bases had no gene match. CDR3 in DNA: TGTGCCAGCAGCGTAGCGCTGGGACAGATTTACAATGAGCAGTTCTTC. It encodes CASSVALGQIYNEQFF.

This clone was detected only a few times. Additional DNA sequences in this sample encode the identical CDR3. This chain uses TRBV7-2 with TRBJ2-2; maybe TRBD1 (5 bases). The length of the CDR3 is 14 residues. Trimming shortened V by 5 bases and J by 1 base, and 8 bases separated the two germline ends. Germline V gene data show CDR1 as SGHTA and CDR2 as FQGNSA. The CDR3 sequence: CASSPTVNTGELFF. The DNA of the CDR3 is TGTGCCAGCAGCCCGACAGTGAACACCGGGGAGCTGTTTTTT.

This clone occurred once. The chain recombines TRBV28 with TRBJ1-5; 7 nucleotides line up with TRBD1. The CDR3 extends over 15 amino acids. Germline V CDR1 and CDR2: MDHEN, SYDVKM. The V and J ends lost 6 bases and 2 bases, in that order; junction bases with no gene match: 7. The CDR3 sequence is CASSRGVGGNQPQHF. The CDR3, as DNA: TGTGCCAGCAGCAGGGGGGTGGGGGGCAATCAGCCCCAGCATTTT. The variable domain in full, completed from reference TRBV28 and TRBJ1-5, reads DVKVTQSSRYLVKRTGEKVFLECVQDMDHENMFWYRQDPGLGLRLIYFSYDVKMKEKGDIPEGYSVSREKKERFSLILESASTNQTSMYLCASSRGVGGNQPQHFGDGTRLSIL.

This chain links TRBV7-2 with TRBJ2-1, with TRBD1 identical over 9 bases. Germline CDR1 is SGHTA and CDR2 is FQGNSA. After removal of 5 bases from V and 7 bases from J, the junction contained 6 bases not matched to a gene. This CDR3 has 14 amino acids. CDR3 bases: TGTGCCAGCAGCCCGGGGACAGGGATAAATGAGCAGTTCTTC. As protein: CASSPGTGINEQFF.

The gene calls are TRBV24-1 and TRBJ1-4; 11 bases align to TRBD1. The J segment lost 8 bases and the V segment lost 0 bases, leaving 13 bases of the junction unmatched. Germline V gene lookup returns CDR1 KGHDR and CDR2 SFDVKD. The CDR3 is 19 residues long. The CDR3 DNA is TGTGCCACCAGTGATTTGAGGACAGGGGGCGCGTCCATTAAGGAAAAACTGTTTTTT. Protein product: CATSDLRTGGASIKEKLFF.